This TCR beta chain came from a study of blood T cell repertoires in COVID-19. At the level of the study: The samples span acute and convalescent COVID-19 from the United States, Italy and Spain. Sources were T cells, B-cell-depleted T cells, or PBMCs; the material itself was cDNA or gDNA.

Authors' data handling: Estimation of nucleated cell counts was performed using reference gene primer amplification. Data came from immunoSEQ multiplex PCR; TCRdb stores just in-frame clones and leaves some out. For V, J and clone size, that table is used; D and trimming come from the DNA. There are more than 75,000 clones in the sample; approximately 86% occur only once, and 1.2% lies in the top ten. CDR3 length: 16 amino acids. V was pared by 1 base and J by 2 bases, with 15 bases between. Germline V gene sequence: CDR1 LNHDA, CDR2 SQIVND (reference sequence). Sequenced input: peripheral blood. The source is a man older than 75 with active or convalescent COVID-19. The rearrangement joins TRBV19 to TRBJ2-7; D is perhaps TRBD1 (5 bases). The CDR3: CASSIAVGVNPYEQYF. The CDR3 region has the DNA TGTGCCAGTAGTATAGCGGTAGGGGTGAACCCCTACGAGCAGTACTTC.